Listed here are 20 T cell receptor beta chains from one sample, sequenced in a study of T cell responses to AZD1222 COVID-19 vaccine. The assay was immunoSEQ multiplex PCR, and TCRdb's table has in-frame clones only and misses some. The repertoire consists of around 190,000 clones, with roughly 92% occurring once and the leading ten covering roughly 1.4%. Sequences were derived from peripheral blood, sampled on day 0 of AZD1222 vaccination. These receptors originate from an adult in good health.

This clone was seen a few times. CDR3 bases: TGCGCCAGCAGCATTCCGGGACGGAGCTTCGGCACCTTC. Translating gives CASSIPGRSFGTF. The J gene is TRBJ1-2, the V gene TRBV5-1; D is possibly TRBD1 (5 bases). The germline V gene has CDR1 SGHRS and CDR2 YFSETQ. Trimming stripped 4 bases from V and 13 bases from J, with 20 bases between. The CDR3 extends over 13 amino acids.

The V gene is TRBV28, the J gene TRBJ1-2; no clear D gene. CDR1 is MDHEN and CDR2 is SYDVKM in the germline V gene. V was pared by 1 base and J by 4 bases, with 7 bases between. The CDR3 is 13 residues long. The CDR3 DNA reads TGTGCCAGCAGTTTATCTCAGGCCTATGGCTACACCTTC. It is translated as CASSLSQAYGYTF.

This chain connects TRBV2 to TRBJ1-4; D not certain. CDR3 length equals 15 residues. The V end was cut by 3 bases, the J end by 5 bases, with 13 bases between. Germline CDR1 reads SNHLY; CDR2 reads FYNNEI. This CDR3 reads CASSDSRITNEKLFF. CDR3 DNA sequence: TGTGCCAGCAGTGATAGTCGAATTACGAATGAAAAACTGTTTTTT.

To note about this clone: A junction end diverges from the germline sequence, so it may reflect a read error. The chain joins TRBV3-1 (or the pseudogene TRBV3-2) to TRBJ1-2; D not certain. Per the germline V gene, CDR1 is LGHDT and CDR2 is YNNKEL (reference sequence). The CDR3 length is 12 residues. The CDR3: CASSQAEVGISF. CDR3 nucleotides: TGTGCCAGCAGCCAAGCAGAAGTAGGTATCTCCTTC.

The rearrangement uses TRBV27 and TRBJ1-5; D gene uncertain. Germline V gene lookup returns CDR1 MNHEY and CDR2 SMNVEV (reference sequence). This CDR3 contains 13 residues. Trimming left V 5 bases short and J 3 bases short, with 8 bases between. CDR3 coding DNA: TGTGCCAGCAGTAGGTTGAACAATCAGCCCCAGCATTTT. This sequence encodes CASSRLNNQPQHF.

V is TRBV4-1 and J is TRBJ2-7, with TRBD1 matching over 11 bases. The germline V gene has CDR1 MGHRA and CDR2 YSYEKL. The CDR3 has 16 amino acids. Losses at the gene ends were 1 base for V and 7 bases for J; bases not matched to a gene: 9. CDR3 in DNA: TGCGCCAGCAGCCAAGGGTGGCCGGGACAGGGGGATGAGCAGTACTTC. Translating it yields CASSQGWPGQGDEQYF.

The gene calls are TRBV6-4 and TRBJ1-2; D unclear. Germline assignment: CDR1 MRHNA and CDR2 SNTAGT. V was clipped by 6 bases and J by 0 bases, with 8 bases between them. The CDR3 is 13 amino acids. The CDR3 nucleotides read TGTGCCAGCAGGGCATCAGCTAACTATGGCTACACCTTC. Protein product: CASRASANYGYTF.

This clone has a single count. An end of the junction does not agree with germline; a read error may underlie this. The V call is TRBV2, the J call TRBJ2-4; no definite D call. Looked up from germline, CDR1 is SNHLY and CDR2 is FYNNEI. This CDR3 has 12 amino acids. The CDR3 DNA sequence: TGTGCCAGCAGTACAGTGAGTAACATTGAGTACTTC. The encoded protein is CASSTVSNIEYF.

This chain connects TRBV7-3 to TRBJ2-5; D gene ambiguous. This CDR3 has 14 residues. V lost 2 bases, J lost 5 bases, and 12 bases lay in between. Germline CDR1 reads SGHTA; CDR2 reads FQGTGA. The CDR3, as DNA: TGTGCCAGCAGCTTAGATGGTTTTCTGGAGACCCAGTACTTC. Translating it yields CASSLDGFLETQYF. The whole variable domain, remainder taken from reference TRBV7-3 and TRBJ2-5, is GAGVSQTPSNKVTEKGKYVELRCDPISGHTALYWYRQSLGQGPEFLIYFQGTGAADDSGLPNDRFFAVRPEGSVSTLKIQRTERGDSAVYLCASSLDGFLETQYFGPGTRLLVL.

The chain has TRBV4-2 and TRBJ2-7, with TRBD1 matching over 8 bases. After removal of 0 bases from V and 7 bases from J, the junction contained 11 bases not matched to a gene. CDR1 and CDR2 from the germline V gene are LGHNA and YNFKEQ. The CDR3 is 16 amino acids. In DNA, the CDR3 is TGTGCCAGCAGCCAAGATGGGCAGGGGGCCTTTAGGGAGCAGTACTTC. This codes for CASSQDGQGAFREQYF.

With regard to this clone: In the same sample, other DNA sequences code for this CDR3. Written as DNA, the CDR3 is TGTGCCAGCAGCTTAGAAGGGCAGCCCCAGCATTTT. Its protein is CASSLEGQPQHF. The rearrangement links TRBV5-4 to TRBJ1-5; no clear D gene. Trimming stripped 2 bases from V and 7 bases from J, with 7 bases between. CDR1 and CDR2 (germline): SGHNT, YYREEE (reference sequence). The CDR3 totals 12 residues.

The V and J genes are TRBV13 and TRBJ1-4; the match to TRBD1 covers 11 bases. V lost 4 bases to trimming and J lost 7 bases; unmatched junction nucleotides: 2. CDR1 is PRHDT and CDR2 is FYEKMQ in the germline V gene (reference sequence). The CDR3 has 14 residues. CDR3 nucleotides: TGTGCCAGCAGCTCCGGGACAGGGGGTGAAAAACTGTTTTTT. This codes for CASSSGTGGEKLFF.

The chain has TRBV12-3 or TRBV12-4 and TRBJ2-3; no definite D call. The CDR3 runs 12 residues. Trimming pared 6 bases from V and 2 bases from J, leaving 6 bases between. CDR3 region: CASRKNTDTQYF. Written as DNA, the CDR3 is TGTGCCAGCAGAAAAAACACAGATACGCAGTATTTT.

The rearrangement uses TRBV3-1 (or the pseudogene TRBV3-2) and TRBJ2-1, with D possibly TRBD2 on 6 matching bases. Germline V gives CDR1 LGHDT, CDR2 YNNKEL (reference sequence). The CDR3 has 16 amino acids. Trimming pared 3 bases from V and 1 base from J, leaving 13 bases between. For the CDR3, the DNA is TGTGCCAGCAGCCACGAGAGCGGGCCTTCCTACAATGAGCAGTTCTTC. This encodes CASSHESGPSYNEQFF.

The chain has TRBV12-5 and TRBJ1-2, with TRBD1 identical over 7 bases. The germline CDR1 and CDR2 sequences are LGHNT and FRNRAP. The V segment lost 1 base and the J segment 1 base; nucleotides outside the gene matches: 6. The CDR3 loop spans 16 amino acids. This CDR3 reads CASGLGTGRYNYGYTF. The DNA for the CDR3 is TGTGCTAGTGGTTTGGGGACAGGCCGATATAACTATGGCTACACCTTC. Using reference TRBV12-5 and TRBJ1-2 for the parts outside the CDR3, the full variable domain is DARVTQTPRHKVTEMGQEVTMRCQPILGHNTVFWYRQTMMQGLELLAYFRNRAPLDDSGMPKDRFSAEMPDATLATLKIQPSEPRDSAVYFCASGLGTGRYNYGYTFGSGTRLTVV.

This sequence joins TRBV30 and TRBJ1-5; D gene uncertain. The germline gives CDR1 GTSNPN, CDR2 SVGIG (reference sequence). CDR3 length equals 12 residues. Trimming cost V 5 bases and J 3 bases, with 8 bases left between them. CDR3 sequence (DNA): TGTGCCTGGGCGGACTTCAATCAGCCCCAGCATTTT. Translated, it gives CAWADFNQPQHF.

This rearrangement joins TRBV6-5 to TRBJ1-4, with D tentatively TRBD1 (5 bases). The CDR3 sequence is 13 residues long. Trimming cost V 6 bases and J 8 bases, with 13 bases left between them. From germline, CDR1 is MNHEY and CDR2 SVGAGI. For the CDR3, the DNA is TGTGCCAGCAGCATCAGGGTTTGGGAAAAACTGTTTTTT. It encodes CASSIRVWEKLFF.

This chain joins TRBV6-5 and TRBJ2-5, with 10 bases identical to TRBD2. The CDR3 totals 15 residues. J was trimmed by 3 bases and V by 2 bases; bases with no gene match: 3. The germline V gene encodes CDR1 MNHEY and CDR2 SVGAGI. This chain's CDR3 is CASSYGTSGEETQYF. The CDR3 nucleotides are TGTGCCAGCAGTTACGGTACTAGCGGGGAAGAGACCCAGTACTTC.

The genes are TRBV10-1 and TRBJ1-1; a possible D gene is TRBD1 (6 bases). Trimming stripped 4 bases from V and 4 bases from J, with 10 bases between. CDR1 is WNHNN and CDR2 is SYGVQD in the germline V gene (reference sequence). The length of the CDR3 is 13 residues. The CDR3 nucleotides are TGCGCCAGCAGTGCCACGGGGGCCACTGAAGCTTTCTTT. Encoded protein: CASSATGATEAFF.

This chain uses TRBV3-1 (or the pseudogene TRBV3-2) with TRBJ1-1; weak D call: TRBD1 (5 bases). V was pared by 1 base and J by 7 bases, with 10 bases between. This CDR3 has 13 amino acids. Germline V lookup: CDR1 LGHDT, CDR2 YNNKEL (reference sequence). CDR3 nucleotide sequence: TGTGCCAGCAGCCAAGGGTCAGGACATGAAGCTTTCTTT. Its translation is CASSQGSGHEAFF.